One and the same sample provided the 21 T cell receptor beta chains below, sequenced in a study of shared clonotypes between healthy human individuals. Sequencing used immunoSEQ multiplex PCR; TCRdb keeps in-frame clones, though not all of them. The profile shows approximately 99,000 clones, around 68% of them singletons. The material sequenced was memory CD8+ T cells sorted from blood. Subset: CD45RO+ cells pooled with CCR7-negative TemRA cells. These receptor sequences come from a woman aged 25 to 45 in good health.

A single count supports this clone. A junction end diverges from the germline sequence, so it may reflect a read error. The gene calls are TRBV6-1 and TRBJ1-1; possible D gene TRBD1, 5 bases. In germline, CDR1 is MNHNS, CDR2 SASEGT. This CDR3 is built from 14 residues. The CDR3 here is CASSEAGTNTEAFF. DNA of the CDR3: TGTGCCAGTAGTGAAGCGGGGACCAACACTGAAGCTTTCTTT.

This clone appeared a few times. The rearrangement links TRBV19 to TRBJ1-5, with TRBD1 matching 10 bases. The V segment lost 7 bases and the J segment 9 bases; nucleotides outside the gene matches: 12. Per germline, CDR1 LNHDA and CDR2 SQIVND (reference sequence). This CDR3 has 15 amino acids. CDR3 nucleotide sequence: TGTGCCAGTAAAGGGACAGGGGACGCTTCGGGGCCCCAGCATTTT. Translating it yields CASKGTGDASGPQHF.

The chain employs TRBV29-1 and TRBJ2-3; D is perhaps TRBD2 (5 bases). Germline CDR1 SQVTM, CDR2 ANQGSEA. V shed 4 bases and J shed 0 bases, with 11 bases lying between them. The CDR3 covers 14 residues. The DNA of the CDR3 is TGCAGCGTTGTGAGTGGACTGAGCACAGATACGCAGTATTTT. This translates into CSVVSGLSTDTQYF.

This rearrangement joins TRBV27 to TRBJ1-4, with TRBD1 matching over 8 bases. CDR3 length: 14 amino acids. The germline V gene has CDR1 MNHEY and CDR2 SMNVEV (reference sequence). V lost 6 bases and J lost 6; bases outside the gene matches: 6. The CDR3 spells CASSSDRDYEKLFF. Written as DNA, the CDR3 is TGTGCCAGCAGCTCGGACAGGGATTATGAAAAACTGTTTTTT. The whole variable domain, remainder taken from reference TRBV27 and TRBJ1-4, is EAQVTQNPRYLITVTGKKLTVTCSQNMNHEYMSWYRQDPGLGLRQIYYSMNVEVTDKGDVPEGYKVSRKEKRNFPLILESPSPNQTSLYFCASSSDRDYEKLFFGSGTQLSVL.

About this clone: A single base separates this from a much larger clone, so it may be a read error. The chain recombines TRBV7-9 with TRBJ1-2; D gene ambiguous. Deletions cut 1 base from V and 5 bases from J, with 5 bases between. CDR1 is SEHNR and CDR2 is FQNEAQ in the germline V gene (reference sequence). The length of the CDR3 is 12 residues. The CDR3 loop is CASSLGVYGYTF. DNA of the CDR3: TGTGCCAGCAGCTTAGGGGTTTATGGCTACACCTTC.

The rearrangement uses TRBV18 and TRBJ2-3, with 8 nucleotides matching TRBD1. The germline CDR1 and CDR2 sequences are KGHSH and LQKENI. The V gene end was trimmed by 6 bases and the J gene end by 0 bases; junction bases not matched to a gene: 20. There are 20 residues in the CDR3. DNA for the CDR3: TGTGCCAGCTCCAGCCAATGGACAGGGAGGATTAGCGGTAGCACAGATACGCAGTATTTT. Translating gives CASSSQWTGRISGSTDTQYF.

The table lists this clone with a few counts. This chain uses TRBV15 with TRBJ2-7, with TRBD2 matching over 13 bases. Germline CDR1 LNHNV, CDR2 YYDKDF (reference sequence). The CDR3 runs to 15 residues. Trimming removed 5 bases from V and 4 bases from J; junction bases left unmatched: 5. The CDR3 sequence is CATSEGLAGSYEQYF. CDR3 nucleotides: TGTGCCACCAGCGAGGGACTAGCGGGAAGTTACGAGCAGTACTTC.

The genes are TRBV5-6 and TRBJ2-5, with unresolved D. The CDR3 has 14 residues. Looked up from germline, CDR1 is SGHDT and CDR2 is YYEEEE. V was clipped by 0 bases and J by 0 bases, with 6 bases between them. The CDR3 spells CASSLGQNQETQYF. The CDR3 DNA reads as TGTGCCAGCAGCTTGGGGCAGAACCAAGAGACCCAGTACTTC. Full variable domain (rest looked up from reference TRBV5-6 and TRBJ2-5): DAGVTQSPTHLIKTRGQQVTLRCSPKSGHDTVSWYQQALGQGPQFIFQYYEEEERQRGNFPDRFSGHQFPNYSSELNVNALLLGDSALYLCASSLGQNQETQYFGPGTRLLVL.

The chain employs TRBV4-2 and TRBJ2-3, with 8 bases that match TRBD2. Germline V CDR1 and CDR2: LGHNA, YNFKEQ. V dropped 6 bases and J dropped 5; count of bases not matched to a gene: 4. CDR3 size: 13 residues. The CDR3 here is CASRSGSGDTQYF. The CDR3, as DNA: TGTGCCAGCAGAAGCGGGAGTGGAGATACGCAGTATTTT.

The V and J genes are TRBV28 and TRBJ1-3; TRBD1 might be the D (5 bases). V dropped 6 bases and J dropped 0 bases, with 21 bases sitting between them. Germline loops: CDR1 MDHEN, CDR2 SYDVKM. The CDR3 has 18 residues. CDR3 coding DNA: TGTGCCAGCAGAATTTCGGGGGGTCGGTTACTCTCTGGAAACACCATATATTTT. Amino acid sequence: CASRISGGRLLSGNTIYF.

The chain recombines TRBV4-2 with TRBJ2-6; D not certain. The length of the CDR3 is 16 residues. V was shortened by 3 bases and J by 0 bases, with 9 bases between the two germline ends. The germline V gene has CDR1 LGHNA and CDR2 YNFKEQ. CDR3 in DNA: TGTGCCAGCAGCCAGGAAGGCGCCTCTGGGGCCAACGTCCTGACTTTC. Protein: CASSQEGASGANVLTF.

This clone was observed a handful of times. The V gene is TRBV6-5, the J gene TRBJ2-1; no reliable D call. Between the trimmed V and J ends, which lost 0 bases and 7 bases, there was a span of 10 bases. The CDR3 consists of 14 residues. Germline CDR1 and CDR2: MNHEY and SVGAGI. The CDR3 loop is CASSYSGSGNEQFF. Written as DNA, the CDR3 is TGTGCCAGCAGTTACTCGGGTTCTGGGAATGAGCAGTTCTTC.

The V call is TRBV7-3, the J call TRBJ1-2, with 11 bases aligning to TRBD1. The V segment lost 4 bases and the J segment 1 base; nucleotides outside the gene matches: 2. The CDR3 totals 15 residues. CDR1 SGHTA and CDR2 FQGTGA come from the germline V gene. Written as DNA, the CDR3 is TGTGCCAGCAGCTCGGGACAGGGGGATAACTATGGCTACACCTTC. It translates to CASSSGQGDNYGYTF.

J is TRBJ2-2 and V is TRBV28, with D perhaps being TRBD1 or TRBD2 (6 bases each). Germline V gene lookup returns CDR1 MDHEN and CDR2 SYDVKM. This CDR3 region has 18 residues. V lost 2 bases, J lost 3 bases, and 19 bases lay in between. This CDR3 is CASSLVLGGLPYTGELFF. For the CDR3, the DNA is TGTGCCAGCAGTTTAGTTCTGGGGGGCCTTCCTTACACCGGGGAGCTGTTTTTT.

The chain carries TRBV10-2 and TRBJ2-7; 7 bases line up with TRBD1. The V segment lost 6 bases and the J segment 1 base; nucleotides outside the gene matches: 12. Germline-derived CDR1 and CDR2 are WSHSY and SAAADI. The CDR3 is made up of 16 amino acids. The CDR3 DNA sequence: TGCGCCAGCAGCCCCTCCGGTGGGGACAGTTCCTACGAGCAGTACTTC. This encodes CASSPSGGDSSYEQYF.

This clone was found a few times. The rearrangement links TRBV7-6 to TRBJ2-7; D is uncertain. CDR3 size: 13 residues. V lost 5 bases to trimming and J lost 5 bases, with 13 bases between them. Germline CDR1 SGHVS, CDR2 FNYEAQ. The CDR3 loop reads CASSTIGYHEQYF. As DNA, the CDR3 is TGTGCCAGCAGCACTATAGGGTATCACGAGCAGTACTTC.

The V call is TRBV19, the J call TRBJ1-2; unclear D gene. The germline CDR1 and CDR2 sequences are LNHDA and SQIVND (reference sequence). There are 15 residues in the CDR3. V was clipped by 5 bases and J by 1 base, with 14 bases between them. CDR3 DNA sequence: TGTGCCAGTAGTCCCCACCGGGCTAATAACTATGGCTACACCTTC. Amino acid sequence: CASSPHRANNYGYTF. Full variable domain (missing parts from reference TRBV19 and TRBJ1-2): DGGITQSPKYLFRKEGQNVTLSCEQNLNHDAMYWYRQDPGQGLRLIYYSQIVNDFQKGDIAEGYSVSREKKESFPLTVTSAQKNPTAFYLCASSPHRANNYGYTFGSGTRLTVV.

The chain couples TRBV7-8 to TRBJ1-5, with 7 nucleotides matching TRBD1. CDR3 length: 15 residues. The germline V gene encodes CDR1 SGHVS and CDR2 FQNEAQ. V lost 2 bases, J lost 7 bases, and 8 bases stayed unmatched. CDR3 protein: CASSLSGGIQQPQHF. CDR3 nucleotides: TGTGCCAGCAGCTTATCAGGGGGGATACAGCAGCCCCAGCATTTT.

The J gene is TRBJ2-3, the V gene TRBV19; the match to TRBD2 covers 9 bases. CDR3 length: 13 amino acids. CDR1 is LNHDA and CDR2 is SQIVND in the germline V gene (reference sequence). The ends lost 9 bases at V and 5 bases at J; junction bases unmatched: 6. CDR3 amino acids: CASSREGQDTQYF. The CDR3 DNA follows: TGTGCCAGCTCGCGGGAGGGCCAAGATACGCAGTATTTT.

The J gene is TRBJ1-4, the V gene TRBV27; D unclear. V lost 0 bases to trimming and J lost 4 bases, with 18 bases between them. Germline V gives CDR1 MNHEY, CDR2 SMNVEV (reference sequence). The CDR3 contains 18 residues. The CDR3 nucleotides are TGTGCCAGCAGTTTATCACAAACCTCAATTATTAATAATGAAAAACTGTTTTTT. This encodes CASSLSQTSIINNEKLFF.

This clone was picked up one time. The CDR3 here is CASSRNGQMNTEAFF. CDR3 nucleotide sequence: TGTGCCAGTAGCCGAAACGGACAGATGAACACTGAAGCTTTCTTT. The rearrangement joins TRBV19 to TRBJ1-1, with D maybe TRBD1 (6 bases). The CDR3 length is 15 residues. The ends were cut back, 6 bases at V and 0 bases at J, with 14 bases in the middle. Germline CDR1 reads LNHDA; CDR2 reads SQIVND (reference sequence).